This TCR beta chain was captured in a study of blood T cell repertoires in COVID-19. As for the study in general: The United States, Italy and Spain provided the acute and convalescent COVID-19 samples.

Germline values: CDR1 LGHNA, CDR2 YSLEER. This CDR3 comprises 14 residues. V was cut by 1 base and J by 2 bases, with 7 bases left in between. Clones were sequenced by immunoSEQ multiplex PCR, and TCRdb holds only the in-frame ones, with some missing. The sample lists approximately 68,000 clones, 82% occurring once. The chain recombines TRBV4-3 with TRBJ2-3, with unresolved D. The receptor comes from a human donor in a cohort sampled during active COVID-19. The sequenced material came from peripheral blood. CDR3 residues: CASSQVLFTDTQYF. The CDR3 nucleotides are TGCGCCAGCAGCCAAGTCCTGTTCACAGATACGCAGTATTTT.